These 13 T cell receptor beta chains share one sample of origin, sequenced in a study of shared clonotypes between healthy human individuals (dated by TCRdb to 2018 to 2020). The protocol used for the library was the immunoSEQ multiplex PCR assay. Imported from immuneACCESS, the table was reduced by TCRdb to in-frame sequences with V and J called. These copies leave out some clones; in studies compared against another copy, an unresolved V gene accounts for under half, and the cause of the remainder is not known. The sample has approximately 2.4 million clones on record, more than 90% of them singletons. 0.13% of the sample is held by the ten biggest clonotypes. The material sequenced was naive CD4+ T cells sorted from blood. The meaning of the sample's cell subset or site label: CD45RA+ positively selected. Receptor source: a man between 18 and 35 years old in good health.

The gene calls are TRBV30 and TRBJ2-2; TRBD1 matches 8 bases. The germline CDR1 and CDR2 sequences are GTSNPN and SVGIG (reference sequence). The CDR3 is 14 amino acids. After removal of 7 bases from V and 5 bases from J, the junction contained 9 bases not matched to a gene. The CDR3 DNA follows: TGTGCCTCCCGGGGACAGGTAGCGACCGGGGAGCTGTTTTTT. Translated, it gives CASRGQVATGELFF.

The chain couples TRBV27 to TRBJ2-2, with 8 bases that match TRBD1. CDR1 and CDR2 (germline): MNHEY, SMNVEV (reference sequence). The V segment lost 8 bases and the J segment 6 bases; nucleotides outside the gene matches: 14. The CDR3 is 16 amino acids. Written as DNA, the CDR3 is TGTGCCAGCCCCCCCAGCGGACAGGGTAGTTCCGGGGAGCTGTTTTTT. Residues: CASPPSGQGSSGELFF.

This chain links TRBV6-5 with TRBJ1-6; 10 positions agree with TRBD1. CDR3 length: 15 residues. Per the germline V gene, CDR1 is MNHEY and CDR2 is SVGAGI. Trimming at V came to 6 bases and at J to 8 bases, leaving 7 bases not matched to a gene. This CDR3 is CASSPPGQGYSPLHF. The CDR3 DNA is TGTGCCAGCAGCCCTCCGGGACAGGGGTATTCACCCCTCCACTTT.

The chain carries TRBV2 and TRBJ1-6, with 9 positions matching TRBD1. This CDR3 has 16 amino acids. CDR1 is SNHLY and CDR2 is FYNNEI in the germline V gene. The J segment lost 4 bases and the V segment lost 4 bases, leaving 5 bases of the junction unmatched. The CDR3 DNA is TGTGCCAGCAGTGGAGACAGGGGGTATTATAATTCACCCCTCCACTTT. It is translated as CASSGDRGYYNSPLHF.

The CDR3 loop reads CAGGRRETQYF. The CDR3 nucleotides are TGTGCCGGCGGCAGAAGAGAGACCCAGTACTTC. J is TRBJ2-5 and V is TRBV6-6; no clear D gene. The V gene's germline CDR1 is MNHNY and CDR2 SVGAGI (reference sequence). The ends were cut back, 11 bases at V and 4 bases at J, with 11 bases in the middle. This CDR3 comprises 11 residues.

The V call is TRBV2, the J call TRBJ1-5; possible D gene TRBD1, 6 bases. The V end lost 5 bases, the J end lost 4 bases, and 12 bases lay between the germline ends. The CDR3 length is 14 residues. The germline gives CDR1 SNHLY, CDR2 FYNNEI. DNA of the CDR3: TGTGCCAGCAGTCTGACAGGAGAAAATCAGCCCCAGCATTTT. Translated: CASSLTGENQPQHF.

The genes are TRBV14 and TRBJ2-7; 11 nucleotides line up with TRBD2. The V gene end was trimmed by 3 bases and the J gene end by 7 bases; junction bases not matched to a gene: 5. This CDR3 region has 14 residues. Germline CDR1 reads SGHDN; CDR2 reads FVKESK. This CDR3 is CASSHVSGRGEQYF. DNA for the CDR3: TGTGCCAGCAGCCATGTTAGCGGGAGGGGAGAGCAGTACTTC.

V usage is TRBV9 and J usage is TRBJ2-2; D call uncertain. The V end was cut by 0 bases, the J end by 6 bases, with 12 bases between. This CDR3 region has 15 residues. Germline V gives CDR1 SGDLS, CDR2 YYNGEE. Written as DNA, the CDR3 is TGTGCCAGCAGCGTAGAGGTAGCTATGTCCGGGGAGCTGTTTTTT. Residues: CASSVEVAMSGELFF.

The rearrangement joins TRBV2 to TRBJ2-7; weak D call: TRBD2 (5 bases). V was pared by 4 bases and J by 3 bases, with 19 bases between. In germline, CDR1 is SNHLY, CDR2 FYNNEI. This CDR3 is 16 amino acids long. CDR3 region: CASSVGVTAPLYEQYF. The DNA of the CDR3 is TGTGCCAGCAGTGTCGGGGTTACGGCTCCCCTCTACGAGCAGTACTTC.

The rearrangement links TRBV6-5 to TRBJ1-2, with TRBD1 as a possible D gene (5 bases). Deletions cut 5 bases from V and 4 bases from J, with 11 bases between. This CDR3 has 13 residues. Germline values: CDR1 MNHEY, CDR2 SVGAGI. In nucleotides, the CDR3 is TGTGCCAGCAGTCGGGACTTGTTCTATGGCTACACCTTC. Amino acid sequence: CASSRDLFYGYTF.

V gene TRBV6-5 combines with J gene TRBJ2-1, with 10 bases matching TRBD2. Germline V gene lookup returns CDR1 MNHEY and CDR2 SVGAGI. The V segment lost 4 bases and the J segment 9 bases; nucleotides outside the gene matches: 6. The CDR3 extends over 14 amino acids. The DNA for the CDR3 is TGTGCCAGCAGTTCTAGCGGGGGTAAGACTGAGCAGTTCTTC. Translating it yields CASSSSGGKTEQFF.

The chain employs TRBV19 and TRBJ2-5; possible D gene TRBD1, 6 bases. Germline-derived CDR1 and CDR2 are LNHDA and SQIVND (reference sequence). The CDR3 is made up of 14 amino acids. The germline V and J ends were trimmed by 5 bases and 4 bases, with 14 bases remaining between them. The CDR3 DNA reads TGTGCCAGTAGTTTTACAGGGTATGGAGAGACCCAGTACTTC. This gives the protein CASSFTGYGETQYF.

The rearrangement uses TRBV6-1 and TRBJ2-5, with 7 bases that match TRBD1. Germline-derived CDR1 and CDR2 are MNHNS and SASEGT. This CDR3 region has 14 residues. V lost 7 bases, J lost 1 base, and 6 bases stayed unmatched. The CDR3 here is CASTFRDSQETQYF. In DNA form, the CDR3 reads TGTGCCAGCACCTTCCGGGACAGCCAAGAGACCCAGTACTTC.